These 5 T cell receptor beta chains were sequenced from one sample in a study of PD-1 blockade in classical Hodgkin lymphoma. Time point in this sample: cycle 4 day 1 (C4D1), after 5 to 7 weeks of nivolumab. After autologous stem cell transplantation all patients relapsed, and prior brentuximab vedotin exposure differed between cohorts. With magnetic negative selection, CD4+ T cells were purified from PBMCs that had been thawed. Using immunoSEQ multiplex PCR, the repertoire was profiled, and TCRdb retains in-frame clones only, with some absent. In the table there are about 28,000 clones, more than 60% of which are singletons. The sample in question was CD4+ T cells from blood, obtained before the fourth cycle of nivolumab. All receptors derive from a human donor with classical Hodgkin lymphoma.

The CDR3 reads CASSSDRGDTDTQYF. CDR3 coding DNA: TGCGCCAGCAGCTCAGACAGGGGAGACACAGATACGCAGTATTTT. This chain links TRBV5-1 with TRBJ2-3, with 8 bases lining up with TRBD1. The length of the CDR3 is 15 residues. Germline V gene sequence: CDR1 SGHRS, CDR2 YFSETQ. Trimming took 3 bases from V and 2 from J; bases not matched to a gene: 5.

The sample holds one count of this clone. The chain has TRBV29-1 and TRBJ1-3, with D hard to call. V lost 7 bases to trimming and J lost 0 bases, with 10 bases between them. The CDR3 runs to 13 residues. The V gene's germline CDR1 is SQVTM and CDR2 ANQGSEA. The CDR3 spells CSGLGNSGNTIYF. The CDR3 DNA follows: TGCAGCGGTCTTGGGAACTCTGGAAACACCATATATTTT.

This sequence joins TRBV6-1 and TRBJ1-1; maybe TRBD1 (5 bases). The CDR3 is 12 residues long. The V gene's germline CDR1 is MNHNS and CDR2 SASEGT. Deletions cut 6 bases from V and 7 bases from J, with 12 bases between. CDR3 protein: CASRERGNEAFF. The CDR3 DNA sequence: TGTGCCAGCAGGGAACGGGGCAATGAAGCTTTCTTT.

This clone has more than one count but fewer than ten. The chain links TRBV6-5 to TRBJ1-5; TRBD1 is a possible D gene (5 bases). The CDR3 is made up of 13 amino acids. V gave up 10 bases and J gave up 7 bases, with 17 bases separating them. The V gene's germline CDR1 is MNHEY and CDR2 SVGAGI. The CDR3 DNA follows: TGTGCCACCCAGGGTGGGGTCGGACAGCCCCAGCATTTT. Encoded protein: CATQGGVGQPQHF.

The chain carries TRBV6-5 and TRBJ1-6; 9 bases match TRBD1. The CDR3 length is 15 residues. Per germline, CDR1 MNHEY and CDR2 SVGAGI. V shed 0 bases and J 8 bases; nucleotides not matched to a gene: 2. CDR3 DNA: TGTGCCAGCAGTTACTCGGGACAGGGCGATTCACCCCTCCACTTT. Encoded protein: CASSYSGQGDSPLHF.